Following are 3 T cell receptor beta chains from one sample sequenced in a study of cytomegalovirus exposure and HLA in healthy donors. The method was immunoSEQ multiplex PCR; TCRdb's version includes in-frame clones alone and lacks a portion of them. The sample contains more than 65,000 clones, about 92% of which appear only once. The sample taken for sequencing was PBMCs. Receptor source: a man younger than 30 in good health and CMV-seronegative.

This rearrangement joins TRBV5-1 to TRBJ2-3; 15 bases agree with TRBD2. Per the germline V gene, CDR1 is SGHRS and CDR2 is YFSETQ. CDR3 size: 17 residues. After removal of 2 bases from V and 5 bases from J, the junction contained 6 bases not matched to a gene. DNA of the CDR3: TGCGCCAGCAGCTTAGGACTAGCGGGGGGGCCGAAAGATACGCAGTATTTT. Protein: CASSLGLAGGPKDTQYF.

This clone is medium-sized within its sample. The chain joins TRBV6-5 to TRBJ2-7; tentatively, D is TRBD1 (5 bases). Germline V gene lookup returns CDR1 MNHEY and CDR2 SVGAGI. Trimming stripped 2 bases from V and 0 bases from J, with 11 bases between. The CDR3 length is 15 residues. For the CDR3, the DNA is TGTGCCAGCAGTTACGCCCCCGACAGCTCCTACGAGCAGTACTTC. This gives the protein CASSYAPDSSYEQYF.

The chain is built from TRBV5-1 and TRBJ2-1, with TRBD1 matching 11 bases. In germline, CDR1 is SGHRS, CDR2 YFSETQ. V gave up 4 bases and J gave up 7 bases; unmatched junction bases: 4. The length of the CDR3 is 14 residues. Here the CDR3 reads CASSPGTGGNEQFF. The CDR3 region has the DNA TGCGCCAGCAGCCCCGGGACAGGGGGGAATGAGCAGTTCTTC.